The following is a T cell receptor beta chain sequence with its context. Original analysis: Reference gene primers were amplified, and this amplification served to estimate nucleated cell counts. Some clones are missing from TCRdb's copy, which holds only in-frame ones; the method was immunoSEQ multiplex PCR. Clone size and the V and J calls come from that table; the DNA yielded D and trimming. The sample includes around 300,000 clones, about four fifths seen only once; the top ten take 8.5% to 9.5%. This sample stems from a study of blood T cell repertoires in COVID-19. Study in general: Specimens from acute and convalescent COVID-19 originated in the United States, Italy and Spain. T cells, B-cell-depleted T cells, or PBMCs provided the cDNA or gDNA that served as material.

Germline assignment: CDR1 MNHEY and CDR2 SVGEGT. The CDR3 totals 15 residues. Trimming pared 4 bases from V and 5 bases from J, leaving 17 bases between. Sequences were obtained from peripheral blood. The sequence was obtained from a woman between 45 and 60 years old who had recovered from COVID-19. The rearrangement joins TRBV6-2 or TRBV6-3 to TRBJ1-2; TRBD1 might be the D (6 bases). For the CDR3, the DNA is TGTGCCAGCAGTTCCCTATTGACAGGCTATTATGGCTACACCTTC. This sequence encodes CASSSLLTGYYGYTF.